The sequence of this T cell receptor (beta chain) was determined in a study of T-cell memory formation after mild COVID-19. Study-level points and caveats: Clones that contracted clustered mainly in CM and EM if CD4+ and in EMRA if CD8+.

The CDR3 covers 13 residues. The V end was cut by 8 bases, the J end by 7 bases, with 15 bases between. Germline CDR1 LNHDA, CDR2 SQIVND (reference sequence). This clonotype was picked up a small number of times. No antigen is known for it. TCRdb itself ran the 5' RACE reads through MiXCR, one entry per CDR3 protein. The sample comprises 150,000 to 200,000 distinct CDR3 sequences, about a fifth of which are singletons, and 23% rests with the top ten. Sequencing was done on a sample of PBMCs or a T cell subset sorted from them (not recorded which). The rearrangement joins TRBV19 to TRBJ2-1; tentatively, D is TRBD1 (5 bases). This TCR derives from an adult woman who had mild COVID-19 (a few samples of this study predate the infection). Cell type and time point are not known. This CDR3 is CASRQGVTNEQFF. Written as DNA, the CDR3 is TGTGCCAGTCGGCAGGGTGTGACGAATGAGCAGTTCTTC.